This T cell receptor (beta chain) stems from a study of neurological immune-mediated disorders. Findings and caveats of the study: No link was found between any clinical or MRI feature and the multiple sclerosis repertoire cluster.

V was pared by 5 bases and J by 2 bases, with 7 bases of the junction left unmatched. Germline values: CDR1 KGHSH, CDR2 LQKENI. CDR3 length: 15 amino acids. There are many counts of this clonotype. Its antigen is still unknown. The cDNA came from 5'RACE, which used 10-nucleotide random UMIs. Sequencing of 15-18 subjects in each run yielded over 190 million TCR-beta sequences. TCRdb re-analysed the 5' RACE reads in MiXCR, keeping a single row per CDR3 protein. Of 95,000 to 150,000 distinct CDR3 sequences in the sample, roughly 3.2% were seen once. This chain joins TRBV18 and TRBJ2-7; 9 bases agree with TRBD1. The sequenced sample consisted of PBMCs. The receptor comes from a woman under 40 with multiple sclerosis. The CDR3 is CASSGGTGFTYEQYF. DNA of the CDR3: TGTGCCAGCTCAGGAGGGACAGGGTTTACCTACGAGCAGTACTTC.